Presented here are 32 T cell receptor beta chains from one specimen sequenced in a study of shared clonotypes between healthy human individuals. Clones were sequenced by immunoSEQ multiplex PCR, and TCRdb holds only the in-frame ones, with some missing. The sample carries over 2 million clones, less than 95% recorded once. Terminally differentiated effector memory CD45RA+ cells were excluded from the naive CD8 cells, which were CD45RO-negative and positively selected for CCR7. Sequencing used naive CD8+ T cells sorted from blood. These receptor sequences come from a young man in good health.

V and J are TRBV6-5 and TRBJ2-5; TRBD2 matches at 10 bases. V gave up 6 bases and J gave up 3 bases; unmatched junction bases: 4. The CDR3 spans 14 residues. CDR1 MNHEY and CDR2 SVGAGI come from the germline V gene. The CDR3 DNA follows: TGTGCCAGCAGACCTGGACTAGCGGAAGAGACCCAGTACTTC. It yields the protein CASRPGLAEETQYF.

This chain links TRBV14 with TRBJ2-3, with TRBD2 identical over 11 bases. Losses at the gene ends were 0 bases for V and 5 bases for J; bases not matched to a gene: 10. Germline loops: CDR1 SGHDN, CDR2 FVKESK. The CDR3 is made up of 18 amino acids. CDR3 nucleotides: TGTGCCAGCAGCCAAGATCGGTTTACTCTAGCGGGAGGAGATACGCAGTATTTT. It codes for CASSQDRFTLAGGDTQYF.

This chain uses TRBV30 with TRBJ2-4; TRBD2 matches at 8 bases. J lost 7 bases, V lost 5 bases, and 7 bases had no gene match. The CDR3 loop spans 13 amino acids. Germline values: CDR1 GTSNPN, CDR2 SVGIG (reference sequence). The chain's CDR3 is CAWADSGGNIQYF. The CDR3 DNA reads TGTGCCTGGGCAGATTCGGGGGGGAACATTCAGTACTTC.

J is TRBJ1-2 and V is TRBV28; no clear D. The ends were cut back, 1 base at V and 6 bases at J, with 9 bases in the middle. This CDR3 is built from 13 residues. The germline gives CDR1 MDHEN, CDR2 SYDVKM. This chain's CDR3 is CASSLLVTDGYTF. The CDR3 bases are TGTGCCAGCAGTTTATTGGTAACAGATGGCTACACCTTC.

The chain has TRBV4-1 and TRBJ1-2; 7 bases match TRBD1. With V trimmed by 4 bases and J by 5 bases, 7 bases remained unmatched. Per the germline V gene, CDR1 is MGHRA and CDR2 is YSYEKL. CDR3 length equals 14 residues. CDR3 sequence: CASSLKGAWYGYTF. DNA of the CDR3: TGCGCCAGCAGCCTAAAGGGGGCATGGTATGGCTACACCTTC.

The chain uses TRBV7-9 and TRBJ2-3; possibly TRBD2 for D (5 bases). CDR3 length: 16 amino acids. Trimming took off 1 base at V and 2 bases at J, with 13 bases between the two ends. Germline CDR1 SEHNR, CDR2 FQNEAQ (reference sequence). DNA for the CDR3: TGTGCCAGCAGCTTAGGCAGCGAGGGAGACACAGATACGCAGTATTTT. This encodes CASSLGSEGDTDTQYF.

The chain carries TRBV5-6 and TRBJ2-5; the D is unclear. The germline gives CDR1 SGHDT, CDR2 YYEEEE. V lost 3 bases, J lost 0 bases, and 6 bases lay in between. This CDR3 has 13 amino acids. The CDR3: CASSYKYQETQYF. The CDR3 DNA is TGTGCCAGCAGCTACAAGTACCAAGAGACCCAGTACTTC. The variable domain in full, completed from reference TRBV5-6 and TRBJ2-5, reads DAGVTQSPTHLIKTRGQQVTLRCSPKSGHDTVSWYQQALGQGPQFIFQYYEEEERQRGNFPDRFSGHQFPNYSSELNVNALLLGDSALYLCASSYKYQETQYFGPGTRLLVL.

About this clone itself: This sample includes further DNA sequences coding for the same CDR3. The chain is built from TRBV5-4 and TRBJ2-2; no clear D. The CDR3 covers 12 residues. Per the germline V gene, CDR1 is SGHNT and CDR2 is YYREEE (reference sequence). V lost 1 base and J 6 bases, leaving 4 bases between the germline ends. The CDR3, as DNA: TGTGCCAGCAGCTTGTCCCCCGGGGAGCTGTTTTTT. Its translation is CASSLSPGELFF.

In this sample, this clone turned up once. CDR3 residues: CARSLSGWPPGKNGYTF. Written as DNA, the CDR3 is TGTGCCAGAAGCCTATCCGGTTGGCCCCCCGGTAAAAATGGCTACACCTTC. The rearrangement uses TRBV7-5 and TRBJ1-2. TRBV7-5 is termed a pseudogene. The CDR3 is made up of 17 amino acids.

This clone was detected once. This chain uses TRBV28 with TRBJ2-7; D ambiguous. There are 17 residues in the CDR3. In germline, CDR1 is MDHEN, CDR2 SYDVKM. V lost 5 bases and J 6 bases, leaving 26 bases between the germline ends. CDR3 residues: CASSPFLAVPRVVEQYF. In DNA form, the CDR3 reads TGTGCCAGCAGTCCCTTCCTCGCGGTCCCAAGAGTCGTCGAGCAGTACTTC.

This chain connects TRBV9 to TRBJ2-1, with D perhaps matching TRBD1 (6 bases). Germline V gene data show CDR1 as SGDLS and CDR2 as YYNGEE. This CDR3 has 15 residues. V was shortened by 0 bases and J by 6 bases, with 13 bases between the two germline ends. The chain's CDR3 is CASSVEGDLSNEQFF. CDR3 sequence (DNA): TGTGCCAGCAGCGTAGAGGGGGATCTGAGCAATGAGCAGTTCTTC.

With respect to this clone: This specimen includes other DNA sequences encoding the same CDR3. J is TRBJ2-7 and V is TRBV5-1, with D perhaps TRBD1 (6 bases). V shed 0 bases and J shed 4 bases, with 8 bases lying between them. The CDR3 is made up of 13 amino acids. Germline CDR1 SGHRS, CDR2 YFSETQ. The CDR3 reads CASSLDRDYEQYF. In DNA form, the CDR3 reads TGCGCCAGCAGCTTGGACAGGGATTACGAGCAGTACTTC.

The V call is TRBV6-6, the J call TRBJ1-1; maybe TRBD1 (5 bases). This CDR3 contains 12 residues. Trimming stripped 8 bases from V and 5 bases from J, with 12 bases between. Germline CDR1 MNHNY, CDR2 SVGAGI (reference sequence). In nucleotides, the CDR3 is TGTGCCAGCTACGAAGGGGTTACTGAAGCTTTCTTT. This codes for CASYEGVTEAFF.

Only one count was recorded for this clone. The CDR3 DNA follows: TGTGCCAGCAGCCCGGGGGCTACGACTGGGGCCAACGTCCTGACTTTC. As protein: CASSPGATTGANVLTF. The chain recombines TRBV7-8 with TRBJ2-6; D may correspond to TRBD1 or TRBD2 (6 bases each). V lost 5 bases and J 2 bases, leaving 13 bases between the germline ends. The CDR3 loop spans 16 amino acids. The germline V gene has CDR1 SGHVS and CDR2 FQNEAQ.

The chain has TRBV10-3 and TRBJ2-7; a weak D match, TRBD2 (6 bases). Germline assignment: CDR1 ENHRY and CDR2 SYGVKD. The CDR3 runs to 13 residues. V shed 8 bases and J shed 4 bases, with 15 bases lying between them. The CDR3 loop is CAIGAGTRYEQYF. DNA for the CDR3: TGTGCCATCGGGGCGGGAACGAGGTACGAGCAGTACTTC.

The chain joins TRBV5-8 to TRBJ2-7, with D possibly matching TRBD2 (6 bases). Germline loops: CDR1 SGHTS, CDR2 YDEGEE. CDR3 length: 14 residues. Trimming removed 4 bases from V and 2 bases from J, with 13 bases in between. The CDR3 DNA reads TGTGCCAGCAGCAACCGGGACTTACCCTACGAGCAGTACTTC. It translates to CASSNRDLPYEQYF.

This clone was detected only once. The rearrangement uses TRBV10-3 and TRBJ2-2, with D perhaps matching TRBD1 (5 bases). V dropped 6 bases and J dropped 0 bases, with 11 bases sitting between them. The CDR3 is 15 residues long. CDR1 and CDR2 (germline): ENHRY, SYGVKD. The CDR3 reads CAIRAETANTGELFF. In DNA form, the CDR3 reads TGTGCCATCAGAGCCGAGACAGCGAACACCGGGGAGCTGTTTTTT.

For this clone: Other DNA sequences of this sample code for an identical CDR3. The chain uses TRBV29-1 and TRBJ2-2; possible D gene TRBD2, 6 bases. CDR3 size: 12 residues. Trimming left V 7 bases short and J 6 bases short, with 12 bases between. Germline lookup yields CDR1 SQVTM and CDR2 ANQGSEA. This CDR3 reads CSAFGEAGELFF. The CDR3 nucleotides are TGCAGCGCTTTCGGGGAGGCCGGGGAGCTGTTTTTT.

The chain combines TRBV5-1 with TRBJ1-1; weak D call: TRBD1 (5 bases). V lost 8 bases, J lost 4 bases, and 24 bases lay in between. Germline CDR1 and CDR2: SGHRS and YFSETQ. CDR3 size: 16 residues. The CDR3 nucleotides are TGCGCCAGAGCGGTGGAGGGTCAACGGGGGATCACTGAAGCTTTCTTT. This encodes CARAVEGQRGITEAFF.

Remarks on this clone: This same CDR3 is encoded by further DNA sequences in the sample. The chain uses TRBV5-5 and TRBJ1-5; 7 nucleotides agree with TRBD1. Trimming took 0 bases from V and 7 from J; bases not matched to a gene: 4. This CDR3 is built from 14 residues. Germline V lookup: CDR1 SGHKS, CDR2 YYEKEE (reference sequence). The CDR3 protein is CASSLAGGGQPQHF. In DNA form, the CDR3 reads TGTGCCAGCAGCTTGGCAGGGGGAGGGCAGCCCCAGCATTTT.

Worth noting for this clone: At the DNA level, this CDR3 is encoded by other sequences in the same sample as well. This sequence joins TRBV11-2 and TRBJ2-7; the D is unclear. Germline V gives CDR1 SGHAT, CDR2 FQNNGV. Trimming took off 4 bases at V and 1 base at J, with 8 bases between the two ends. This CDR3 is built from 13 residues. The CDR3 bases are TGTGCCAGCAGCTACGACACTTCCTACGAGCAGTACTTC. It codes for CASSYDTSYEQYF.

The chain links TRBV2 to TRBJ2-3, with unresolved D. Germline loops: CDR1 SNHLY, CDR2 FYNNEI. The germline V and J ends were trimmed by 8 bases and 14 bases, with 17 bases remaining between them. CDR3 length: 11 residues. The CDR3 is CASFDVGLAYF. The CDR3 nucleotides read TGTGCCAGCTTTGACGTCGGCCTCGCGTATTTT.

Written as DNA, the CDR3 is TGTGCCAGCAGCTTAGTAGCTGAACAAGAGACCCAGTACTTC. Encoded protein: CASSLVAEQETQYF. V gene TRBV7-6 combines with J gene TRBJ2-5; D gene ambiguous. The CDR3 has 14 residues. V was trimmed by 1 base and J by 2 bases, leaving 8 bases between them. Per germline, CDR1 SGHVS and CDR2 FNYEAQ.

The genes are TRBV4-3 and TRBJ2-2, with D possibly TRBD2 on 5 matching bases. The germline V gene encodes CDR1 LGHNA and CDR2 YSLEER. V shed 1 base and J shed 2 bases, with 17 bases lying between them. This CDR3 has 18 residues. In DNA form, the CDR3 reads TGCGCCAGCAGCCAAGGGGGTTACGAGGGCATCAACACCGGGGAGCTGTTTTTT. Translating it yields CASSQGGYEGINTGELFF.

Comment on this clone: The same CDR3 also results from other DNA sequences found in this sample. CDR3 protein: CASSVGGGAGELFF. CDR3 nucleotide sequence: TGTGCCAGCAGCGTAGGTGGGGGTGCGGGGGAGCTGTTTTTT. The chain recombines TRBV9 with TRBJ2-2; either TRBD1 or TRBD2 may fit D (5 bases each). This CDR3 has 14 residues. Germline V gene data show CDR1 as SGDLS and CDR2 as YYNGEE. Trimming cost V 0 bases and J 8 bases, with 11 bases left between them.

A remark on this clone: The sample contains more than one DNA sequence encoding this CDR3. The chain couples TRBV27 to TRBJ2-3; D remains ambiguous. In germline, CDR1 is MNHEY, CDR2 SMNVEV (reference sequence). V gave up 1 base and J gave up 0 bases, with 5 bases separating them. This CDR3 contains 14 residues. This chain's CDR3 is CASSLLGSTDTQYF. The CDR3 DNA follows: TGTGCCAGCAGTTTATTGGGGAGCACAGATACGCAGTATTTT.

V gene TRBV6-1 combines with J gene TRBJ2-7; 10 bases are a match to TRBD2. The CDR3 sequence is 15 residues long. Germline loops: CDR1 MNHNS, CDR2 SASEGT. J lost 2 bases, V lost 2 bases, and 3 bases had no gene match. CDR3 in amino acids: CASSEITSGAYEQYF. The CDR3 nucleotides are TGTGCCAGCAGTGAAATAACTAGCGGGGCCTACGAGCAGTACTTC.

CDR3 DNA: TGTGCCATCAGTGACGAGGCGACCCCGGAGACCGGGGAGCTGTTTTTT. Translated, it gives CAISDEATPETGELFF. The chain carries TRBV10-3 and TRBJ2-2; D call uncertain. The V and J ends lost 3 bases and 5 bases respectively, with 16 bases between them. There are 16 residues in the CDR3. CDR1 is ENHRY, CDR2 SYGVKD, per germline.

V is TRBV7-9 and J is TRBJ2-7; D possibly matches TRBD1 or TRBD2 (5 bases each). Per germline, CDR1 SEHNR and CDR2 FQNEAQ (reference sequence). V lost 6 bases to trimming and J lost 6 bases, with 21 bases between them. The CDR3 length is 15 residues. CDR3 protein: CASSNEGLAWSEQYF. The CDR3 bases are TGTGCCAGCAGTAACGAGGGGCTAGCTTGGTCCGAGCAGTACTTC.

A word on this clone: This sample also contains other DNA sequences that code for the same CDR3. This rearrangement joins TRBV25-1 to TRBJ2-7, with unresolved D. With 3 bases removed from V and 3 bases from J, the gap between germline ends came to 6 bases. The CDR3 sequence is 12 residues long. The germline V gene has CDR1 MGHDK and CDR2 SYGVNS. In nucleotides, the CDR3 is TGTGCCAGCAGTGATTCTAGCTACGAGCAGTACTTC. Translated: CASSDSSYEQYF.

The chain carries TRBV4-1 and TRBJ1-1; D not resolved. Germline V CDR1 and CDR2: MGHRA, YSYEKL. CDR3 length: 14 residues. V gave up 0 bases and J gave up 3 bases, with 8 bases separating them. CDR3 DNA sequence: TGCGCCAGCAGCCAAGATGCGGCGTACACTGAAGCTTTCTTT. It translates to CASSQDAAYTEAFF.

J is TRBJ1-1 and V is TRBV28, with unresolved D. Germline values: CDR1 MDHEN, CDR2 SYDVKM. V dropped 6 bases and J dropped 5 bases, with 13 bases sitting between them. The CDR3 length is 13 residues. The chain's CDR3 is CASSIARWTEAFF. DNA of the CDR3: TGTGCCAGCAGCATCGCCCGATGGACTGAAGCTTTCTTT.